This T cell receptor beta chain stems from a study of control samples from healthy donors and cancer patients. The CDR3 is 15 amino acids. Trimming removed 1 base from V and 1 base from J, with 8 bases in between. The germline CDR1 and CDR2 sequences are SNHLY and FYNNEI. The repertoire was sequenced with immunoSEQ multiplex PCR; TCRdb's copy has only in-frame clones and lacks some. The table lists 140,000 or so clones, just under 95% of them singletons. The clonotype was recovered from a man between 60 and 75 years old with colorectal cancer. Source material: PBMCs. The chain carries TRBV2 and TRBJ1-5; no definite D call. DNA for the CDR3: TGTGCCAGCAGTGAAGACTCCGGGAGCAATCAGCCCCAGCATTTT. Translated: CASSEDSGSNQPQHF.